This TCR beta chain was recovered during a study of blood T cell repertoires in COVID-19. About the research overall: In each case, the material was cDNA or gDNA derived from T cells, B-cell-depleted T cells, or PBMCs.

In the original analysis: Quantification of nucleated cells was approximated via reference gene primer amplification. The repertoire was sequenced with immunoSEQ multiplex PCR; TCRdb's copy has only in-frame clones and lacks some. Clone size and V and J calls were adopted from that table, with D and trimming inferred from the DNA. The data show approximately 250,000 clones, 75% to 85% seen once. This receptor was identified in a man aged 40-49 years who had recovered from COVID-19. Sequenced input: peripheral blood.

In DNA form, the CDR3 reads TGTGCCAGCAGCAGGGGAACCAGCGGGCCAAACAATGAGCAGTTCTTC. Protein sequence: CASSRGTSGPNNEQFF. V and J are TRBV7-9 and TRBJ2-1; perhaps TRBD2 as D (6 bases). The CDR3 runs to 16 residues. Per the germline V gene, CDR1 is SEHNR and CDR2 is FQNEAQ (reference sequence). Trimming removed 5 bases at V and 5 bases at J, with 19 bases between.